This is a list of T cell receptor beta chains from one sample in a study of blood T cell repertoires in COVID-19. Clones were sequenced by immunoSEQ multiplex PCR, and TCRdb holds only the in-frame ones, with some missing. Of about 210,000 clones in the sample, approximately 91% were seen once. The sequenced sample consisted of peripheral blood. These receptors all come from a man aged 35 to 55 with acute or convalescent COVID-19. Each CDR3 is given with its conserved first and last residue. D genes are given only for firm matches. Size is stated for part of the rows, as once, few or many counts, or as a class when the clone is expanded.

v_gene,abundance,j_gene,d_gene,CDR3nt,CDR3aa
TRBV19,few,TRBJ1-2,NA,TGTGCCAGTAGGGGGCTGGGCTACACCTTC,CASRGLGYTF
TRBV9,NA,TRBJ2-1,NA,TGTGCCAGCAGCACTGACAGTGACCTCTACAATGAGCAGTTCTTC,CASSTDSDLYNEQFF
TRBV1,few,TRBJ1-1,NA,NA,CTSSQVGKGAEAFF
TRBV4-3,NA,TRBJ2-2,NA,TGCGCCAGCAGTCCCAATGGCCCCTACACCGGGGAGCTGTTTTTT,CASSPNGPYTGELFF
TRBV4-1,NA,TRBJ2-5,TRBD1,TGCGCCAGCCGCTCAGACAGGGGTGAAGAGACCCAGTACTTC,CASRSDRGEETQYF
TRBV4-1,NA,TRBJ1-5,NA,TGCGCCAGCAGCCCAGAGTTCTATAGCAATCAGCCCCAGCATTTT,CASSPEFYSNQPQHF
TRBV18,NA,TRBJ2-2,NA,TGTGCCAGCTCATTAACAGGGAACACCGGGGAGCTGTTTTTT,CASSLTGNTGELFF
TRBV18,NA,TRBJ1-2,NA,TGTGCCAGCTCACCGGGCCAGGACTATGGCTACACCTTC,CASSPGQDYGYTF
TRBV2,NA,TRBJ2-2,NA,TGTGCCCGACGGGACACAACCACCGGGGAGCTGTTTTTT,CARRDTTTGELFF
TRBV3-1/TRBV3-2,once,TRBJ2-7,NA,TGTGCCAGCAGCCCAGGTTGGGGAGGGGGTGACGAGCAGTACTTC,CASSPGWGGGDEQYF
TRBV10-2,NA,TRBJ1-2,TRBD1,TGCGCCAGCAGAGGGGGACAGGCAGACTATGGCTACACCTTC,CASRGGQADYGYTF
TRBV5-1,NA,TRBJ2-3,NA,TGCGCCAGCAGGACAGATAGCACAGATACGCAGTATTTT,CASRTDSTDTQYF
TRBV5-1,NA,TRBJ1-4,NA,TGCGCCAGCAGCTTCGCGGAAACTAATGAAAAACTGTTTTTT,CASSFAETNEKLFF
TRBV27,few,TRBJ2-4,TRBD1,TGTGCCAGCAGTTCCGGGACAGCCAGGAACATTCAGTACTTC,CASSSGTARNIQYF
TRBV7-2,NA,TRBJ2-7,TRBD2,TGTGCCAGCAGCTTAGCTAGCGGGGGGAGGGAGCAGTACTTC,CASSLASGGREQYF
TRBV6-5,NA,TRBJ1-1,TRBD1,TGTGCCAGCAGTTACCCCACGAGGACAGGGCGAGCTTTCTTT,CASSYPTRTGRAFF
TRBV6-5,NA,TRBJ1-2,NA,TGTGCCAGCAGTTACCGGGACACTGTCTATGGCTACACCTTC,CASSYRDTVYGYTF
TRBV5-1,few,TRBJ2-2,TRBD2,TGCGCCAGCAGCTTGTCGGGACTAGCGGGGGGACTAAACACCGGGGAGCTGTTTTTT,CASSLSGLAGGLNTGELFF
TRBV6-5,NA,TRBJ2-1,TRBD1,TGTGCCAGCAGTTACTCGCTCCAGGGGGCAAACAATGAGCAGTTCTTC,CASSYSLQGANNEQFF
TRBV5-1,once,TRBJ1-2,NA,TGCGCCAGCAGCTTGGTGACAGGCGAACTAAGATATGGCTACACCTTC,CASSLVTGELRYGYTF
TRBV7-9,NA,TRBJ2-7,NA,TGTGCCAGCAGCGGAGGGAGCGACTCCTACGAGCAGTACTTC,CASSGGSDSYEQYF
TRBV2,NA,TRBJ2-5,TRBD2,TGTGCCAGCAGTGAGTATGCGGGGGACCAAGAGACCCAGTACTTC,CASSEYAGDQETQYF
TRBV27,few,TRBJ2-5,TRBD2,TGTGCCAGCAGTCCCTCAGTCAGCGGGATTGAGACCCAGTACTTC,CASSPSVSGIETQYF
TRBV28,once,TRBJ2-7,TRBD2,TGTGCCAGCAGTTTGGATCTAGCGGGAGGTCCCTCCTACGAGCAGTACTTC,CASSLDLAGGPSYEQYF
TRBV7-8,NA,TRBJ1-5,TRBD1,TGTGCCAGCAGCTACACAGGGGATCAGCCCCAGCATTTT,CASSYTGDQPQHF
TRBV5-1,NA,TRBJ2-3,TRBD1,TGCGCCAGCAGCCGGTCCGGGACAGGATCGATAGATACGCAGTATTTT,CASSRSGTGSIDTQYF
TRBV29-1,NA,TRBJ1-1,NA,TGCAGCGTCCTATTCCTGAACACTGAAGCTTTCTTT,CSVLFLNTEAFF
TRBV27,NA,TRBJ2-5,TRBD1,TGTGCCAGCAGGCCAGGGACAGTTGCTTCGGAGACCCAGTACTTC,CASRPGTVASETQYF
TRBV10-2,NA,TRBJ2-3,TRBD2,TGCGCCAGCAGTGACCTCGGACTAGCGGGGGTCACAGATACGCAGTATTTT,CASSDLGLAGVTDTQYF
TRBV2,NA,TRBJ1-5,NA,TGTGCCAGCAGTGGAGAAAGAAATCAGCCCCAGCATTTT,CASSGERNQPQHF
TRBV11-2,NA,TRBJ2-7,TRBD1,TGTGCCAGCAGACCACAGGGGAAGGGCTCCTACGAGCAGTACTTC,CASRPQGKGSYEQYF
TRBV5-1,NA,TRBJ2-3,TRBD2,TGCGCCAGCAGCTTGGACGGACTAGTAGGCGCAGATACGCAGTATTTT,CASSLDGLVGADTQYF
TRBV18,NA,TRBJ2-3,TRBD1,TGTGCCAGCAGGATGGGACAGTTTAGCACAGATACGCAGTATTTT,CASRMGQFSTDTQYF
TRBV5-4,NA,TRBJ2-7,NA,TGTGCCAGCACATTGGGGGGACGCTTAGGGGAATCCGAGCAGTACTTC,CASTLGGRLGESEQYF
TRBV5-1,NA,TRBJ2-1,TRBD2,TGCGCCAGCAGGCGTGGACTAGCGGGTTACAATGAGCAGTTCTTC,CASRRGLAGYNEQFF
TRBV3-1/TRBV3-2,NA,TRBJ2-2,NA,TGTGCCAGCAGCCAAGGTCTTCCTAGCGCGAACACCGGGGAGCTGTTTTTT,CASSQGLPSANTGELFF